Detailed here is one T cell receptor (beta chain). Using immunoSEQ multiplex PCR, the repertoire was profiled, and TCRdb retains in-frame clones only, with some absent. The data show a few hundred thousand clones, 80% to 90% seen once. The sample originates from a study of blood T cell repertoires in COVID-19. Study-wide background: PBMCs, B-cell-depleted T cells, or T cells provided the cDNA or gDNA that made up the material.

CDR3 size: 14 residues. From germline, CDR1 is SNHLY and CDR2 FYNNEI. With V trimmed by 9 bases and J by 8 bases, 12 bases remained unmatched. The sequence was obtained from a man aged 25-45 years who had recovered from COVID-19. V usage is TRBV2 and J usage is TRBJ1-1; TRBD1 agrees at 10 bases. The sequenced sample consisted of PBMCs or T cells enriched from blood (not recorded which). CDR3 loop: CARKAGQGFTEAFF. The CDR3 DNA is TGTGCCAGAAAAGCGGGACAGGGGTTCACAGAAGCTTTCTTT.